These 9 T cell receptor beta chains share one sample of origin, sequenced in a study of blood T cell repertoires in COVID-19. Here immunoSEQ multiplex PCR was the method, and the copy in TCRdb shows in-frame clones only, minus some. The sample lists 81,000 or so clones; 85% were seen once. Sample: peripheral blood. The receptors shown here come from a man between 50 and 59 years old with COVID-19, enrolled during active disease.

CDR3 bases: TGCGCCAGCAGCTCTAGCGGGGGAGCCTACGAGCAGTACTTC. This codes for CASSSSGGAYEQYF. V is TRBV5-1 and J is TRBJ2-7; 10 bases map to TRBD2. The CDR3 runs 14 residues. Germline CDR1 and CDR2: SGHRS and YFSETQ. V shed 3 bases and J 2 bases; nucleotides not matched to a gene: 2.

The rearrangement joins TRBV7-2 to TRBJ1-6; D unresolved. The V end was cut by 7 bases, the J end by 6 bases, with 16 bases between. The CDR3 is made up of 15 amino acids. CDR1 is SGHTA, CDR2 FQGNSA, per germline. CDR3 in amino acids: CASTLKPSPNSPLHF. The CDR3, as DNA: TGTGCCAGCACCCTCAAGCCGAGTCCTAATTCACCCCTCCACTTT.

The chain recombines TRBV4-1 with TRBJ2-1; TRBD1 aligns across 12 bases. Trimming cost V 0 bases and J 5 bases; bases outside gene matches: 2. Germline V lookup: CDR1 MGHRA, CDR2 YSYEKL. The CDR3 has 16 amino acids. The CDR3 protein is CASSQEGQGAHNEQFF. CDR3 in DNA: TGCGCCAGCAGCCAAGAGGGACAGGGGGCTCACAATGAGCAGTTCTTC.

The rearrangement joins TRBV5-4 to TRBJ1-2, with 8 bases fitting TRBD1. Germline V CDR1 and CDR2: SGHNT, YYREEE (reference sequence). The CDR3 extends over 16 amino acids. V was pared by 0 bases and J by 4 bases, with 8 bases of the junction left unmatched. CDR3 region: CASSLVSTGGSYGYTF. Written as DNA, the CDR3 is TGTGCCAGCAGCTTGGTGTCCACAGGGGGAAGCTATGGCTACACCTTC.

The rearrangement joins TRBV5-1 to TRBJ1-2; D is undetermined. The ends were cut back, 4 bases at V and 4 bases at J, with 17 bases in the middle. This CDR3 has 15 amino acids. Germline V gene sequence: CDR1 SGHRS, CDR2 YFSETQ. The CDR3 sequence: CASSTATATSYGYTF. The CDR3 bases are TGCGCCAGCAGCACGGCCACGGCGACTAGCTATGGCTACACCTTC.

This chain connects TRBV28 to TRBJ1-1; tentatively, D is TRBD1 (5 bases). From germline, CDR1 is MDHEN and CDR2 SYDVKM. The CDR3 consists of 12 residues. V shed 1 base and J shed 8 bases, with 8 bases lying between them. CDR3 bases: TGTGCCAGCAGTTTATTGCCAGGGGAAGCTTTCTTT. The encoded protein is CASSLLPGEAFF.

The chain employs TRBV9 and TRBJ1-1, with D uncertain. Germline V gives CDR1 SGDLS, CDR2 YYNGEE. The CDR3 loop spans 14 amino acids. V dropped 2 bases and J dropped 7 bases, with 15 bases sitting between them. Here the CDR3 DNA reads TGTGCCAGCAGCGTTTTTGGGCAGGAACGTGAAGCTTTCTTT. It specifies CASSVFGQEREAFF.

The chain employs TRBV2 and TRBJ2-1, with TRBD1 matching over 8 bases. V was clipped by 4 bases and J by 12 bases; unmatched bases: 11. The CDR3 extends over 14 amino acids. Germline CDR1 and CDR2: SNHLY and FYNNEI. The DNA of the CDR3 is TGTGCCAGCAGTGGCCAGGGGGCCTCTGTAGGGCAGTTCTTC. As protein: CASSGQGASVGQFF.

This clone was found once. The rearrangement uses TRBV7-8 and TRBJ2-3; D perhaps matches TRBD2 (6 bases). V lost 5 bases, J lost 1 base, and 13 bases lay in between. CDR3 length: 15 amino acids. Germline CDR1 and CDR2: SGHVS and FQNEAQ. Here the CDR3 DNA reads TGTGCCAGCAGCCCAAAGCGGGCCGGCACAGATACGCAGTATTTT. This sequence encodes CASSPKRAGTDTQYF.